This T cell receptor (beta chain) is from a study of shared clonotypes between healthy human individuals. TCRdb's copy holds only in-frame clones and misses some; the assay was immunoSEQ multiplex PCR. The data contain roughly 1,000,000 clones, 75% to 80% of them singletons. The V and J ends lost 7 bases and 5 bases, in that order; junction bases with no gene match: 7. CDR3 length: 14 residues. The V gene's germline CDR1 is MDHEN and CDR2 SYDVKM. Sequenced sample: memory CD4+ T cells from PBMCs. Subset of the sample: CD45RA-negative fraction. This clonotype was obtained from a man between 18 and 35 years old in good health. Some clones in this sample may be carry-over from other donors' samples. This sequence joins TRBV28 and TRBJ1-5; TRBD1 aligns across 8 bases. CDR3 sequence (DNA): TGTGCCAGCAACACGGCAGGGGGCTATCAGCCCCAGCATTTT. Translated, it gives CASNTAGGYQPQHF.